This TCR beta chain was retrieved from a study of blood T cell repertoires in COVID-19 (dated by TCRdb to between 2020 and 2021). In terms of the full investigation: Samples covering the acute and convalescent phases of COVID-19 were provided by collaborators in the United States, Italy and Spain. The material from the prospective study consisted of cDNA or gDNA derived from T cells, B-cell-depleted T cells, or PBMCs. The dataset comprised deeply sampled blood TCRbeta repertoires from subjects exposed to, actively infected with, or recovered from COVID-19. A freely available public database, intended as a resource for researchers studying the immune response to SARS-CoV-2, is where the repertoires were released. Samples came from the ongoing ImmuneRACE study (first 160 participants) plus 1,254 subjects from 6 global collaborators. The sample metadata nearly always contained a de-identified subject ID, COVID-19 status, age in years and sex. Where HLA class I and class II types were available, the types were taken from metadata supplied by the sample provider, not from assay-based typing. The investigation overall reported the following: The amount of clinical and demographic metadata varied by source and participant and was provided uncurated.

In this sample, this clone turned up a few times. Its antigen remains undetermined. No base-level quality is on record; no much larger clone is a single base apart. From V the trimming removes 3 bases and from J it removes 2 bases, while the gene matches leave 4 bases of the junction unaccounted for. Including the terminal cysteine and phenylalanine, the CDR3 comprises 14 residues. The only DNA kept is the CDR3, 42 bases in frame from the first base. The germline V gene specifies MGHRA as CDR1 and YSYEKL as CDR2. Collaborating institutions collected whole blood in K2EDTA tubes following their own protocols. Collaborator samples were shipped for TCRbeta analysis as frozen whole blood, isolated PBMCs, or DNA extracted from either sample type. TCRbeta CDR3 regions were amplified from genomic DNA using the immunoSEQ Assay, a bias-controlled multiplex PCR. The paper's data handling went like this. The number of nucleated cells in each sample was estimated from the amplification of reference gene primers within the assay. To quantify the absolute abundance of each unique TCRbeta CDR3 rearrangement, sequence reads were collapsed and filtered. For each sample, productive Simpson clonality was calculated by taking the square root of Simpson's diversity index across productive rearrangements. The immuneACCESS repertoire file appears here via TCRdb, limited to in-frame rearrangements. These files lack a portion of the clones; in checked studies, under half of the deficit traces to unresolved V genes, and the cause of the others is not known. Clonal size and the V and J genes are those of that table, whereas D and trimming came from the DNA. The sample table contains fewer than 400,000 clones; only one count was recorded for about 85% of them. The ten largest make up more than 3% of the sample.

Recombination connected TRBV4-1 to TRBJ2-7; the junction holds 7 bases that match TRBD1. The TCR comes from a woman aged 18-29 years with acute or convalescent COVID-19. Sequenced sample: peripheral blood. Here the CDR3 is given as CASSQVDRTYEQYF. The bases are TGCGCCAGCAGCCAGGTGGACAGGACCTACGAGCAGTACTTC.